The 21 T cell receptor beta chains below come from one sample, sequenced in a study of control samples from healthy donors and cancer patients (dated by TCRdb to about 2020). Library method: the immunoSEQ multiplex PCR assay. The source is immuneACCESS, and TCRdb retained only in-frame sequences with V and J called. Part of the clones is not carried over; for the studies checked, unresolved V genes explain less than half of this, and the remainder is unexplained. This sample has more than 110,000 clones in its table, and roughly 90% of those were observed once. The ten largest clones add up to roughly 10% of the sample. The sample taken for sequencing was blood. The receptors were sampled from a man younger than 45 in good health.

The CDR3 reads CASSLASRGDTIYF. CDR3 sequence (DNA): TGTGCCAGCAGCTTAGCGTCCAGGGGAGACACCATATATTTT. The chain employs TRBV7-8 and TRBJ1-3; tentative D call: TRBD1 (6 bases). This CDR3 region has 14 residues. V shed 0 bases and J shed 8 bases, with 11 bases lying between them. Germline CDR1 and CDR2: SGHVS and FQNEAQ.

The V gene is TRBV7-9, the J gene TRBJ2-7, with TRBD2 matching 11 bases. V was pared by 5 bases and J by 5 bases, with 11 bases of the junction left unmatched. Germline CDR1 is SEHNR and CDR2 is FQNEAQ (reference sequence). The CDR3 is 16 residues long. CDR3 sequence: CASSPPLAGGIHEQYF. DNA of the CDR3: TGTGCCAGCAGCCCCCCCCTAGCGGGAGGCATTCACGAGCAGTACTTC.

The gene calls are TRBV3-1 (or the pseudogene TRBV3-2) and TRBJ2-1, with 11 bases that match TRBD2. Germline V gene data show CDR1 as LGHDT and CDR2 as YNNKEL (reference sequence). There are 15 residues in the CDR3. V dropped 4 bases and J dropped 4; count of bases not matched to a gene: 3. The CDR3 DNA reads TGTGCCAGCAGCCGGGGACTAGCGGTTTACAATGAGCAGTTCTTC. Translating it yields CASSRGLAVYNEQFF.

The chain joins TRBV4-1 to TRBJ2-2; tentative D call: TRBD1 (6 bases). This CDR3 has 15 residues. CDR1 MGHRA and CDR2 YSYEKL come from the germline V gene. The germline V and J ends were trimmed by 6 bases and 7 bases, with 18 bases remaining between them. CDR3 nucleotide sequence: TGCGCCAGCAGTGGACAGATTAGGATTAGCGGGGAGCTGTTTTTT. Translated: CASSGQIRISGELFF.

The gene calls are TRBV3-1 (or the pseudogene TRBV3-2) and TRBJ2-1; D not resolved. There are 18 residues in the CDR3. The germline gives CDR1 LGHDT, CDR2 YNNKEL (reference sequence). V was trimmed by 0 bases and J by 7 bases, leaving 22 bases between them. In DNA, the CDR3 is TGTGCCAGCAGCCAAGATTTTAGGGCCCACCGTAGTCGAAATGAGCAGTTCTTC. Its translation: CASSQDFRAHRSRNEQFF.

The V call is TRBV7-3, the J call TRBJ2-7, with unresolved D. V was cut by 3 bases and J by 0 bases, with 24 bases left in between. Germline CDR1 and CDR2: SGHTA and FQGTGA. The CDR3 consists of 19 residues. This chain's CDR3 is CASSFFFPVMRNNSYEQYF. The CDR3 DNA reads as TGTGCCAGCAGCTTCTTCTTCCCAGTGATGCGGAATAACTCCTACGAGCAGTACTTC. Together with reference TRBV7-3 and TRBJ2-7, the CDR3 gives the full variable domain: GAGVSQTPSNKVTEKGKYVELRCDPISGHTALYWYRQSLGQGPEFLIYFQGTGAADDSGLPNDRFFAVRPEGSVSTLKIQRTERGDSAVYLCASSFFFPVMRNNSYEQYFGPGTRLTVT.

The chain employs TRBV6-1 and TRBJ1-2; 7 positions agree with TRBD1. CDR1 is MNHNS and CDR2 is SASEGT in the germline V gene. The V and J ends lost 1 base and 2 bases, in that order; junction bases with no gene match: 19. The CDR3 is 20 amino acids. The CDR3 sequence: CASSEVKTGFHPILNYGYTF. DNA of the CDR3: TGTGCCAGCAGTGAAGTCAAGACAGGGTTTCATCCTATCCTAAACTATGGCTACACCTTC.

The J gene is TRBJ1-6, the V gene TRBV7-8; tentative D call: TRBD1 (5 bases). Germline V lookup: CDR1 SGHVS, CDR2 FQNEAQ. V lost 10 bases and J 7 bases, leaving 23 bases between the germline ends. The CDR3 is 16 amino acids. CDR3 in amino acids: CATKSLGGGENSPLHF. For the CDR3, the DNA is TGTGCCACCAAATCCCTGGGGGGGGGTGAGAATTCACCCCTCCACTTT.

The chain uses TRBV24-1 and TRBJ1-5, with 8 nucleotides matching TRBD1. The ends lost 3 bases at V and 4 bases at J; junction bases unmatched: 4. Per germline, CDR1 KGHDR and CDR2 SFDVKD. This CDR3 is 15 amino acids long. The CDR3 nucleotides are TGTGCCACCAGTGATGGGGACAGGCAGAATCAGCCCCAGCATTTT. This encodes CATSDGDRQNQPQHF.

The chain uses TRBV6-2 or TRBV6-3 and TRBJ2-1; no clear D gene. The CDR3 extends over 12 amino acids. Germline V gene sequence: CDR1 MNHEY, CDR2 SVGEGT. V lost 0 bases and J lost 12, with 9 bases in between. CDR3 nucleotides: TGTGCCAGCAGTTACTCGATTTCGGTGCAGTTCTTC. Protein: CASSYSISVQFF.

This rearrangement joins TRBV6-5 to TRBJ2-2; a weak D match, TRBD1 (6 bases). CDR1 MNHEY and CDR2 SVGAGI come from the germline V gene. V was shortened by 6 bases and J by 6 bases, with 14 bases between the two germline ends. This CDR3 contains 14 residues. The CDR3 region has the DNA TGTGCCAGCAGCACGTACAGGGCTCCCGGGGAGCTGTTTTTT. It yields the protein CASSTYRAPGELFF.

V and J are TRBV5-4 and TRBJ2-3; D gene ambiguous. Trimming pared 0 bases from V and 2 bases from J, leaving 1 base between. This CDR3 is built from 12 residues. Germline CDR1 and CDR2: SGHNT and YYREEE (reference sequence). CDR3 DNA: TGTGCCAGCAGCTTGGCCACAGATACGCAGTATTTT. This gives the protein CASSLATDTQYF. Based on the CDR3 plus reference TRBV5-4 and TRBJ2-3, the full variable domain is ETGVTQSPTHLIKTRGQQVTLRCSSQSGHNTVSWYQQALGQGPQFIFQYYREEENGRGNFPPRFSGLQFPNYSSELNVNALELDDSALYLCASSLATDTQYFGPGTRLTVL.

V and J are TRBV14 and TRBJ2-4; D is possibly TRBD1 (5 bases). V shed 1 base and J shed 8 bases, with 12 bases lying between them. CDR1 and CDR2 from the germline V gene are SGHDN and FVKESK. This CDR3 has 14 amino acids. CDR3 loop: CASSQGTSGYIQYF. CDR3 DNA: TGTGCCAGCAGCCAAGGGACAAGTGGGTACATTCAGTACTTC. Using reference TRBV14 and TRBJ2-4 for the parts outside the CDR3, the full variable domain is EAGVTQFPSHSVIEKGQTVTLRCDPISGHDNLYWYRRVMGKEIKFLLHFVKESKQDESGMPNNRFLAERTGGTYSTLKVQPAELEDSGVYFCASSQGTSGYIQYFGAGTRLSVL.

The gene calls are TRBV7-9 and TRBJ2-5, with D hard to call. This CDR3 is 17 amino acids long. Trimming took off 5 bases at V and 1 base at J, with 20 bases between the two ends. Germline lookup yields CDR1 SEHNR and CDR2 FQNEAQ (reference sequence). In nucleotides, the CDR3 is TGTGCCAGCAGCCCCATACAACAACTCCGTGCCCAAGAGACCCAGTACTTC. Amino acids: CASSPIQQLRAQETQYF.

V is TRBV12-3 or TRBV12-4 and J is TRBJ2-1, with D hard to call. V shed 3 bases and J shed 7 bases, with 10 bases lying between them. This CDR3 spans 13 amino acids. CDR3: CASSLQLENEQFF. CDR3 nucleotides: TGTGCCAGCAGTTTGCAGCTAGAGAATGAGCAGTTCTTC.

The rearrangement uses TRBV4-3 and TRBJ2-7; 11 nucleotides align to TRBD1. V lost 0 bases and J lost 2; bases outside the gene matches: 3. The V gene's germline CDR1 is LGHNA and CDR2 YSLEER. The CDR3 contains 16 residues. The CDR3 DNA is TGCGCCAGCAGCCAAGATGGGACAGGGGGACCCTACGAGCAGTACTTC. Amino acids: CASSQDGTGGPYEQYF.

The chain uses TRBV7-9 and TRBJ1-3; D may be TRBD1 (6 bases). Germline lookup yields CDR1 SEHNR and CDR2 FQNEAQ (reference sequence). This CDR3 has 15 residues. Deletions cut 3 bases from V and 0 bases from J, with 9 bases between. The CDR3 nucleotides are TGTGCCAGCAGCTTTCAGGGGAGCTCTGGAAACACCATATATTTT. It codes for CASSFQGSSGNTIYF.

The chain couples TRBV19 to TRBJ1-2; 7 bases match TRBD1. Trimming at V came to 4 bases and at J to 2 bases, leaving 1 base not matched to a gene. CDR3 length: 13 residues. Germline V gene data show CDR1 as LNHDA and CDR2 as SQIVND (reference sequence). The CDR3 loop reads CASSRGQNYGYTF. For the CDR3, the DNA is TGTGCCAGTAGTAGGGGACAGAACTATGGCTACACCTTC.

The CDR3 region is CASHRVGGYGYTF. The CDR3 bases are TGTGCCAGTCACAGGGTAGGTGGCTATGGCTACACCTTC. The V call is TRBV27, the J call TRBJ1-2, with TRBD1 as a possible D gene (6 bases). The germline V and J ends were trimmed by 9 bases and 4 bases, with 15 bases remaining between them. The CDR3 loop spans 13 amino acids. Germline V gives CDR1 MNHEY, CDR2 SMNVEV (reference sequence).

J is TRBJ2-1 and V is TRBV24-1; TRBD2 matches at 12 bases. The CDR3 totals 19 residues. Germline lookup yields CDR1 KGHDR and CDR2 SFDVKD. V lost 1 base, J lost 7 bases, and 13 bases stayed unmatched. CDR3 residues: CATSDLGSSGRGSLNEQFF. The CDR3, as DNA: TGTGCCACCAGTGATTTAGGATCTAGCGGGAGGGGTAGTTTAAATGAGCAGTTCTTC.

CDR3 nucleotide sequence: TGTGCCAGCAGCGAGGGACAGGCGGCAACTAATGAAAAACTGTTTTTT. The encoded protein is CASSEGQAATNEKLFF. This chain uses TRBV7-9 with TRBJ1-4; TRBD1 agrees at 8 bases. The CDR3 is made up of 16 amino acids. Per the germline V gene, CDR1 is SEHNR and CDR2 is FQNEAQ (reference sequence). V lost 5 bases, J lost 0 bases, and 5 bases stayed unmatched.